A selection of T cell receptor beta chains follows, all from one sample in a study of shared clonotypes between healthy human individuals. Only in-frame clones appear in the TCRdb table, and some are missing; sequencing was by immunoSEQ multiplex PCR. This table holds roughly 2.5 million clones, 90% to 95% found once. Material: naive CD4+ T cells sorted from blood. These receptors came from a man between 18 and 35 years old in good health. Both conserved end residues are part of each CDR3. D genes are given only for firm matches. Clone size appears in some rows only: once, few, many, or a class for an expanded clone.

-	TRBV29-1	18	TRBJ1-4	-	CSVVIVGWMSASNEKLFF	TGCAGCGTTGTAATTGTGGGGTGGATGTCTGCGTCTAATGAAAAACTGTTTTTT
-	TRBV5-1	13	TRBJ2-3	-	CASSLVATDTQYF	TGCGCCAGCAGCTTGGTAGCTACAGATACGCAGTATTTT
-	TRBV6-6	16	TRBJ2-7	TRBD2	CASLRILAGLLREQYF	TGTGCCAGCCTACGGATCCTAGCGGGATTACTACGCGAGCAGTACTTC
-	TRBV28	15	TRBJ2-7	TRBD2	CASSLPSGATYEQYF	TGTGCCAGCAGTTTACCTAGCGGGGCTACCTACGAGCAGTACTTC
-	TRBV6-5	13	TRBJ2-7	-	CASSYGVEYEQYF	TGTGCCAGCAGTTACGGGGTGGAGTACGAGCAGTACTTC
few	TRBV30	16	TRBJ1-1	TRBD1	CAWRAGTGLMNTEAFF	TGTGCCTGGAGAGCCGGGACAGGGCTTATGAACACTGAAGCTTTCTTT
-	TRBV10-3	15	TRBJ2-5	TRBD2	CAIRGTSGLQETQYF	TGTGCCATCAGAGGGACTAGCGGCTTGCAAGAGACCCAGTACTTC
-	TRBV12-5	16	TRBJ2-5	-	CASGLGTGWGLETQYF	TGTGCTAGTGGTTTGGGTACGGGGTGGGGTCTGGAGACCCAGTACTTC
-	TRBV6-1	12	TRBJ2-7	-	CASSRATYEQYF	TGTGCCAGCAGTAGGGCTACCTACGAGCAGTACTTC
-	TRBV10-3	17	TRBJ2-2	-	CAISGFIRGAGTGELFF	TGTGCCATCAGTGGCTTCATCCGGGGGGCCGGCACCGGGGAGCTGTTTTTT
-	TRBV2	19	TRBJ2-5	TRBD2	CASSVWGLAGVGVKETQYF	TGTGCCAGCAGTGTATGGGGACTAGCGGGAGTGGGCGTGAAAGAGACCCAGTACTTC
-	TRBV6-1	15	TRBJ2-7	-	CASSERTAGSYEQYF	TGTGCCAGCAGTGAAAGGACAGCCGGCTCCTACGAGCAGTACTTC
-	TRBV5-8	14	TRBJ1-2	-	CASSFRTVNYGYTF	TGTGCCAGCAGCTTCCGGACTGTCAACTATGGCTACACCTTC
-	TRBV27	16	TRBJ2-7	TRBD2	CASSFSRTSGAYEQYF	TGTGCCAGCAGTTTCTCAAGGACTAGCGGGGCCTACGAGCAGTACTTC
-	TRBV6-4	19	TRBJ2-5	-	CASSDCLQVGRQGQETQYF	TGTGCCAGCAGTGACTGTCTACAGGTAGGGCGCCAAGGCCAAGAGACCCAGTACTTC
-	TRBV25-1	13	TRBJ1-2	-	CASSVFRNYGYTF	TGTGCCAGCAGTGTCTTTCGGAACTATGGCTACACCTTC
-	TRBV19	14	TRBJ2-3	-	CASSEQGGPDTQYF	TGTGCCAGTAGTGAGCAGGGTGGCCCAGATACGCAGTATTTT
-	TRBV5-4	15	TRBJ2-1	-	CASSLLGVSYNEQFF	TGTGCCAGCAGCTTATTGGGGGTCTCCTACAATGAGCAGTTCTTC
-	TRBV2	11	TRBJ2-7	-	CASSEVRSKYF	TGTGCCAGCAGTGAGGTCAGGAGCAAGTACTTC
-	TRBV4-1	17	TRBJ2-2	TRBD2	CASSQGLAALNTGELFF	TGCGCCAGCAGCCAAGGGCTAGCGGCTTTGAACACCGGGGAGCTGTTTTTT
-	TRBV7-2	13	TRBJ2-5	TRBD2	CASSSGLQETQYF	TGTGCCAGCAGCTCGGGACTACAAGAGACCCAGTACTTC
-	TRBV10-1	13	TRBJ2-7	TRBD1	CASSEGGVYEQYF	TGCGCCAGCAGTGAAGGGGGCGTCTACGAGCAGTACTTC
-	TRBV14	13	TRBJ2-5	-	CASSQKAVGTQYF	TGTGCCAGCAGCCAAAAAGCTGTCGGGACCCAGTACTTC
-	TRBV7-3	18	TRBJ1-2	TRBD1	CASSLTGAVDRVEAGYTF	TGTGCCAGCAGCTTAACCGGGGCAGTTGACAGGGTAGAGGCTGGCTACACCTTC
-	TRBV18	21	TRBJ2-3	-	CASSPPGTGGVLAGVRDTQYF	TGTGCCAGCTCACCACCGGGCACAGGGGGCGTCCTAGCGGGAGTCAGAGATACGCAGTATTTT
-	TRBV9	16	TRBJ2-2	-	CASSVDYSANTGELFF	TGTGCCAGCAGCGTAGACTACAGCGCGAACACCGGGGAGCTGTTTTTT
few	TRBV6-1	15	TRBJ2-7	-	CASSANEVGSYEQYF	TGTGCCAGCAGTGCAAATGAAGTGGGATCCTACGAGCAGTACTTC
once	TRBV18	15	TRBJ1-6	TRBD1	CASSPRQGGGSPLHF	TGTGCCAGCTCACCCCGACAGGGAGGAGGTTCACCCCTCCACTTT
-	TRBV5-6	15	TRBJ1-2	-	CASSLGHPGNYGYTF	TGTGCCAGCAGCTTGGGACACCCCGGGAACTATGGCTACACCTTC
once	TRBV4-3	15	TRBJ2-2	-	CASSQRTLNTGELFF	TGCGCCAGCAGCCAAAGGACACTTAACACCGGGGAGCTGTTTTTT
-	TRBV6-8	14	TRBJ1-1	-	CASSYPIPNTEAFF	TGTGCCAGCAGTTACCCAATTCCGAACACTGAAGCTTTCTTT
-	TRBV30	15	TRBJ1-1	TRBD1	CAWSLGQGLSTEAFF	TGTGCCTGGAGTTTGGGACAGGGTCTCAGCACTGAAGCTTTCTTT
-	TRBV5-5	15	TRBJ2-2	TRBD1	CASSLGQGAIGELFF	TGTGCCAGCAGCTTGGGGCAGGGGGCGATCGGGGAGCTGTTTTTT
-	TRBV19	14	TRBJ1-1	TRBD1	CASGRGREVTEAFF	TGTGCCAGTGGCAGGGGGCGCGAGGTAACTGAAGCTTTCTTT
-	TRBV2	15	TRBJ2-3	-	CASSASGGGTDTQYF	TGTGCCAGCAGTGCCTCCGGTGGGGGGACAGATACGCAGTATTTT
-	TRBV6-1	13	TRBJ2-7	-	CASNTGSSYEQYF	TGTGCCAGCAACACGGGGAGCTCCTACGAGCAGTACTTC
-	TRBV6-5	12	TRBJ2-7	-	CASTATIHEQYF	TGTGCCAGCACAGCGACAATTCACGAGCAGTACTTC
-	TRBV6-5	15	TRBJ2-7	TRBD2	CASSPLAGAFYEQYF	TGTGCCAGCAGTCCTCTAGCGGGCGCTTTTTACGAGCAGTACTTC
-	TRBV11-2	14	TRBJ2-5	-	CASSRRAGQETQYF	TGTGCCAGCAGCCGTAGAGCAGGGCAGGAGACCCAGTACTTC
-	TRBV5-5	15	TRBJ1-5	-	CASSPDGGFNQPQHF	TGTGCCAGCAGTCCCGACGGGGGATTCAATCAGCCCCAGCATTTT
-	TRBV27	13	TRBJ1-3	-	CASPRGGGNTIYF	TGTGCCAGCCCGAGAGGGGGTGGAAACACCATATATTTT
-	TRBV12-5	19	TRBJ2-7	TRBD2	CASGLVLAGGIAGSYEQYF	TGTGCTAGTGGTTTGGTACTTGCGGGGGGAATAGCGGGATCGTACGAGCAGTACTTC
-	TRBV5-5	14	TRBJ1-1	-	CASSWPGGNTEAFF	TGTGCCAGCAGCTGGCCGGGGGGGAACACTGAAGCTTTCTTT
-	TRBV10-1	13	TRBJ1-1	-	CASSPQGIAEAFF	TGCGCCAGCAGTCCCCAGGGGATCGCTGAAGCTTTCTTT
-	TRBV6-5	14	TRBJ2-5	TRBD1	CASSQRTGQETQYF	TGTGCCAGCAGTCAACGGACAGGCCAAGAGACCCAGTACTTC
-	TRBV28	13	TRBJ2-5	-	CASSISGQETQYF	TGTGCCAGCAGTATCTCGGGGCAAGAGACCCAGTACTTC
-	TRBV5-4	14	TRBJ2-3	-	CASSLKGDTDTQYF	TGTGCCAGCAGCTTAAAGGGGGACACAGATACGCAGTATTTT
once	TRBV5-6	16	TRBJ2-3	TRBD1	CASSLVRDRGADTQYF	TGTGCCAGCAGCTTGGTTCGGGACAGGGGGGCAGATACGCAGTATTTT
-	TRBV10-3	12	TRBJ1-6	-	CAATGRNSPLHF	TGTGCCGCAACAGGGCGTAATTCACCCCTCCACTTT
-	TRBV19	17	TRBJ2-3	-	CASSMGRLQDGTDTQYF	TGTGCCAGTAGTATGGGGAGGCTCCAGGACGGCACAGATACGCAGTATTTT
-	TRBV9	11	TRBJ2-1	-	CASSGNNEQFF	TGTGCCAGCAGCGGAAACAATGAGCAGTTCTTC
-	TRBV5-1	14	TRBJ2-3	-	CASSPPLSPDTQYF	TGCGCCAGCAGCCCGCCGCTTTCACCAGATACGCAGTATTTT
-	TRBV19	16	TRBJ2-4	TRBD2	CASEKRGTGTKNIQYF	TGTGCCAGTGAGAAGCGGGGTACCGGAACCAAAAACATTCAGTACTTC
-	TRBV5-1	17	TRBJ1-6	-	CASSLDGRGSYNSPLHF	TGCGCCAGCAGCTTGGATGGCCGAGGCTCCTATAATTCACCCCTCCACTTT
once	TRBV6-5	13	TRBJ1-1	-	CASSYPGTGEAFF	TGTGCCAGCAGTTACCCAGGAACGGGGGAAGCTTTCTTT
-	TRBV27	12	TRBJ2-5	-	CASGPRRETQYF	TGTGCCAGCGGACCTCGACGAGAGACCCAGTACTTC
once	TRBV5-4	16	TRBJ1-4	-	CASSSGTFATNEKLFF	TGTGCCAGCAGCTCGGGGACGTTTGCAACTAATGAAAAACTGTTTTTT
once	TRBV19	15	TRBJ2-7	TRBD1	CASSDGQGARGEQYF	TGTGCCAGTAGTGACGGACAGGGGGCAAGAGGGGAGCAGTACTTC
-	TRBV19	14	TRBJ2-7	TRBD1	CASSFRDRAGEQYF	TGTGCCAGTAGTTTCCGGGACAGGGCGGGCGAGCAGTACTTC
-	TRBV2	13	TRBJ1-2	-	CASSEKAALGYTF	TGTGCCAGCAGTGAAAAGGCGGCTCTTGGCTACACCTTC